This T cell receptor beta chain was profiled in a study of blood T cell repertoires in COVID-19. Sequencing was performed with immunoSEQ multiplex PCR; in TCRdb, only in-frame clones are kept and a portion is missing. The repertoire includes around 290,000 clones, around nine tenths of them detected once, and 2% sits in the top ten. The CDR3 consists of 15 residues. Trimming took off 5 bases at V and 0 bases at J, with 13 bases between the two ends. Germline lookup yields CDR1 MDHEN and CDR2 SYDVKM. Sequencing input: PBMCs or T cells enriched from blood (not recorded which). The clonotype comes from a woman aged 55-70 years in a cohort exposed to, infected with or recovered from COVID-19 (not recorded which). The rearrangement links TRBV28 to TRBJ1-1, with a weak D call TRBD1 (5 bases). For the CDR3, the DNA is TGTGCCAGCAGTAGCTCGACAGATTTGAACACTGAAGCTTTCTTT. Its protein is CASSSSTDLNTEAFF.